One sample yielded the 22 T cell receptor beta chains listed below, sequenced in a study of prognosis after radiotherapy for stage I lung cancer. TCR beta CDR3 amplification from genomic DNA was performed by two-round multiplex PCR. The first PCR round targeted every TRBV and TRBJ gene with specific primers. TCRdb passed the multiplex PCR reads through MiXCR, listing each CDR3 protein once. The table includes fewer than 14,000 distinct CDR3 sequences, approximately 58% detected once. Sequenced here: PBMCs, sampled before or after stereotactic body radiation therapy (not recorded which). These receptors all come from a donor of 50 years or more with non-small cell lung cancer.

In its sample, this clonotype ranks as medium-sized. The rearrangement uses TRBV6-2 or TRBV6-3 and TRBJ2-2, with 7 positions matching TRBD2. This CDR3 is built from 16 residues. V gave up 2 bases and J gave up 5 bases; unmatched junction bases: 8. In germline, CDR1 is MNHEY, CDR2 SVGEGT. The CDR3 loop reads CASSYQPLLATGELFF. DNA of the CDR3: TGTGCCAGCAGTTACCAACCCCTACTAGCGACCGGGGAGCTGTTTTTT.

By sample share, this clonotype is medium-sized. This chain joins TRBV20-1 and TRBJ1-4, with D maybe TRBD1 (5 bases). The CDR3 totals 13 residues. V was shortened by 2 bases and J by 3 bases, with 7 bases between the two germline ends. Germline V gives CDR1 DFQATT, CDR2 SNEGSKA (reference sequence). Written as DNA, the CDR3 is TGCAGTGCTAGACGGGACCCTAATGAAAAACTGTTTTTT. Translated, it gives CSARRDPNEKLFF.

Worth noting for this clonotype: A much larger clonotype is one base distant, so this may be a read error. The J gene is TRBJ1-2, the V gene TRBV29-1; a possible D gene is TRBD1 (6 bases). From germline, CDR1 is SQVTM and CDR2 ANQGSEA. This CDR3 is 14 amino acids long. The CDR3 DNA sequence: TGCAGCGTCGCTTCGGGACATGGTAACCATGGCTACACCTTC. Translated, it gives CSVASGHGNHGYTF.

This chain connects TRBV6-1 to TRBJ2-7, with a weak D call TRBD2 (5 bases). There are 12 residues in the CDR3. Germline CDR1 and CDR2: MNHNS and SASEGT. Trimming took off 8 bases at V and 1 base at J, with 9 bases between the two ends. CDR3 protein: CASGELSYEQYF. CDR3 sequence (DNA): TGTGCCAGCGGGGAGCTATCCTACGAGCAGTACTTC.

By share of the sample, this clonotype is medium-sized. The J gene is TRBJ1-4, the V gene TRBV4-1; D ambiguous. CDR1 is MGHRA and CDR2 is YSYEKL in the germline V gene. With 0 bases removed from V and 11 bases from J, the gap between germline ends came to 16 bases. The CDR3 loop spans 15 amino acids. CDR3 bases: TGCGCCAGCAGCCAAGACCTAGCCCCGACCGTTAAACTGTTTTTT. Protein sequence: CASSQDLAPTVKLFF.

About this clonotype itself: A single base separates this from a much larger clone, so it may be a read error. The V and J genes are TRBV4-1 and TRBJ2-3; no firm D call. V was clipped by 0 bases and J by 2 bases, with 12 bases between them. Germline CDR1 reads MGHRA; CDR2 reads YSYEKL. The CDR3 spans 16 residues. The CDR3 DNA follows: TGCGCCAGCAGCCAAGATCTTGTGATAGTCACAGATACGCAGTATTTT. This gives the protein CASSQDLVIVTDTQYF.

This clonotype has a count of ten or more. The rearrangement uses TRBV3-1 and TRBJ2-1; 9 bases are a match to TRBD2. V dropped 4 bases and J dropped 3; count of bases not matched to a gene: 4. CDR1 is LGHDT and CDR2 is YNNKEL in the germline V gene (reference sequence). This CDR3 is built from 15 residues. DNA of the CDR3: TGTGCCAGCAGCCCGGGAGCGGGGGGCTACAATGAGCAGTTCTTC. This sequence encodes CASSPGAGGYNEQFF.

The CDR3 DNA reads TGCGCCAGCAGCTTGGAAGGGGATAGGCCCCAGCATTTT. It encodes CASSLEGDRPQHF. This chain links TRBV5-1 with TRBJ1-5, with D perhaps matching TRBD1 (5 bases). The CDR3 covers 13 residues. In germline, CDR1 is SGHRS, CDR2 YFSETQ. V was shortened by 0 bases and J by 9 bases, with 10 bases between the two germline ends.

The chain links TRBV28 to TRBJ1-1; 8 bases agree with TRBD1. The germline gives CDR1 MDHEN, CDR2 SYDVKM. CDR3 length: 13 amino acids. The junction had 8 bases not matched to a gene; V was cut back by 6 bases and J by 8 bases. CDR3: CASSLQGGGEAFF. The DNA of the CDR3 is TGTGCCAGCAGCCTACAGGGGGGCGGAGAAGCTTTCTTT.

As regards this clonotype: A single base is all that separates this from a far larger clone, so a read error is likely. The V and J genes are TRBV6-8 and TRBJ1-1, with D unclear. The CDR3 is 13 residues long. The germline CDR1 and CDR2 sequences are MNHGY and SAAAGT. V was pared by 10 bases and J by 1 base, with 13 bases between. CDR3 region: CAIGWGANTEAFF. The DNA for the CDR3 is TGTGCCATCGGCTGGGGTGCGAACACTGAAGCTTTCTTT.

This clonotype has at least ten counts. This may be a read error: a much more frequent sequence differs by one nucleotide. CDR3 nucleotide sequence: TGTGCCGGCAGCCAAGACTGGGTTAGCGGCTATGGCTACACCTTC. Amino acid sequence: CAGSQDWVSGYGYTF. The gene calls are TRBV3-1 and TRBJ1-2, with no clear D. The CDR3 runs 15 residues. Germline CDR1 is LGHDT and CDR2 is YNNKEL (reference sequence).

This clonotype is labeled medium-sized (0.01 to 0.1%). The genes are TRBV6-1 and TRBJ2-1; tentative D call: TRBD1 (6 bases). The CDR3 extends over 13 amino acids. V gave up 6 bases and J gave up 9 bases, with 15 bases separating them. CDR1 is MNHNS, CDR2 SASEGT, per germline. As DNA, the CDR3 is TGTGCCAGCAGCCGACGCCCGGACAGTGAGCAGTTCTTC. This encodes CASSRRPDSEQFF.

Concerning this clonotype itself: This may come from a read error, since a much larger clone is one base off. The chain recombines TRBV12-3 or TRBV12-4 with TRBJ2-5; no clear D. This CDR3 is 13 amino acids long. DNA of the CDR3: TGTGCCATCAGTTGGTTTTGGACGGAGACCCAGTACTTC. This sequence encodes CAISWFWTETQYF.

The table lists this clonotype with a count of one. The chain employs TRBV6-1 and TRBJ2-7, with TRBD2 identical over 13 bases. The CDR3 runs to 14 residues. CDR1 is MNHNS, CDR2 SASEGT, per germline. V lost 6 bases and J lost 4; bases outside the gene matches: 3. CDR3 nucleotide sequence: TGTGCCAGCAGCGGGACTAGCGGGGTGTACGAGCAGTACTTC. This encodes CASSGTSGVYEQYF.

This clonotype is labeled medium-sized. The V call is TRBV6-8, the J call TRBJ1-1; D unclear. This CDR3 has 14 amino acids. V lost 6 bases and J lost 3, with 14 bases in between. Germline V gene lookup returns CDR1 MNHGY and CDR2 SAAAGT. CDR3 DNA sequence: TGTGCCAGCAGCCTACGACTCGGGTACACTGAAGCTTTCTTT. This gives the protein CASSLRLGYTEAFF.

The V call is TRBV30, the J call TRBJ1-2, with a tentative D call TRBD1 (6 bases). This CDR3 has 12 residues. V gave up 5 bases and J gave up 7 bases, with 14 bases separating them. The V gene's germline CDR1 is GTSNPN and CDR2 SVGIG (reference sequence). Written as DNA, the CDR3 is TGTGCCTGGCGAAGGACAGTAAGTGGCTACACCTTC. Its translation is CAWRRTVSGYTF.

On this clonotype itself: One junction end disagrees with the germline gene, perhaps due to a read error. The chain has TRBV2 and TRBJ1-1; D unclear. CDR1 is SNHLY and CDR2 is FYNNEI in the germline V gene. This CDR3 has 16 amino acids. CDR3 bases: TGTGCCAACAGCGAGGCCGTGGGGAGGTCGTACACTGAATCTTTCTTT. This gives the protein CANSEAVGRSYTESFF.

Details on this clonotype: This may be a read error: a much more frequent sequence differs by one nucleotide. This chain links TRBV12-3 or TRBV12-4 with TRBJ2-3; D unclear. The CDR3 is 12 amino acids. The CDR3 nucleotides read TGTACCAGCAGTTTTGGGTTTGGTACGCAGTATTTT. Amino acids: CTSSFGFGTQYF.

In the case of this clonotype: An end of the junction does not agree with germline; a read error may underlie this. The chain employs TRBV7-2 and TRBJ2-7, with D possibly called TRBD1 or TRBD2 (6 bases each). CDR1 and CDR2 from the germline V gene are SGHTA and FQGNSA. The CDR3 consists of 14 residues. The CDR3 nucleotides read TGTGCCATCAGCTTGGGTAGGGGGGCGGACGAGCAGTACTTC. It translates to CAISLGRGADEQYF.

The chain couples TRBV6-2 or TRBV6-3 to TRBJ2-5; D unclear. This CDR3 contains 14 residues. V was trimmed by 8 bases and J by 4 bases, leaving 17 bases between them. Germline loops: CDR1 MNHEY, CDR2 SVGEGT. CDR3 residues: CASCLGMGLETQYF. CDR3 DNA: TGTGCCAGCTGTTTGGGTATGGGTTTAGAGACCCAGTACTTC.

In its sample, this clonotype was seen once. Without the conserved terminal phenylalanine or tryptophan, this CDR3 likely stems from a read error. The chain joins TRBV7-3 to TRBJ1-1; D is ambiguous. CDR3 length equals 13 residues. Per the germline V gene, CDR1 is SGHTA and CDR2 is FQGTGA. The CDR3 sequence: CASSLMGNIEAFL. As DNA, the CDR3 is TGTGCCAGCAGCTTAATGGGAAACATTGAAGCTTTCCTT.

This clonotype was seen a few times. The junction departs from the called germline gene at one end, perhaps through a read error. The rearrangement joins TRBV28 to TRBJ2-7; D may be TRBD1 (6 bases). CDR3 length equals 13 residues. In germline, CDR1 is MDHEN, CDR2 SYDVKM. The CDR3 region is CASSQGHPYDQYF. In DNA, the CDR3 is TGTGCCAGCAGTCAGGGGCATCCCTACGATCAGTACTTC.